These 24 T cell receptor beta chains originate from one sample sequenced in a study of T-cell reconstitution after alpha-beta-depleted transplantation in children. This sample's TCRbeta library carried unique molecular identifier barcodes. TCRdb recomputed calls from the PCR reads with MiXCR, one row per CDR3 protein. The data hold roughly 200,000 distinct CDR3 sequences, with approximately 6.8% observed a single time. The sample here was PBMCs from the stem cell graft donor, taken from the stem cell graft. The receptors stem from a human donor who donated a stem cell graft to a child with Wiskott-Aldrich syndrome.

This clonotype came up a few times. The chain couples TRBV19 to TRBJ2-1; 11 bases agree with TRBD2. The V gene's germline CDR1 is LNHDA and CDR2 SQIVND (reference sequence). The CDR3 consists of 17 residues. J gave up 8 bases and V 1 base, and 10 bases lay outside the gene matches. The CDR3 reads CASSIGYLAGGGDEQFF. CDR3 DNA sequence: TGTGCCAGTAGTATAGGCTATTTAGCGGGAGGGGGGGATGAGCAGTTCTTC.

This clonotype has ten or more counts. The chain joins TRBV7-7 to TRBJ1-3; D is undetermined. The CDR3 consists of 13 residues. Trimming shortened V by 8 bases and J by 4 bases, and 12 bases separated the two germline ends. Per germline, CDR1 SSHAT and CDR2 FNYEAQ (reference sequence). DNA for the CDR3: TGTGCCAGCGCCGACATCCTCGGAAACACCATATATTTT. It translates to CASADILGNTIYF.

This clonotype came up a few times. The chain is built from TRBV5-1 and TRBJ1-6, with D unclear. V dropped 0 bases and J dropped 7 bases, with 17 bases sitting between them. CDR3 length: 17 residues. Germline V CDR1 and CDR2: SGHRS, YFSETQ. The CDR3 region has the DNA TGCGCCAGCAGCTTGGCTCCGCTCCCTACGGGCAATTCACCCCTCCACTTT. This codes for CASSLAPLPTGNSPLHF.

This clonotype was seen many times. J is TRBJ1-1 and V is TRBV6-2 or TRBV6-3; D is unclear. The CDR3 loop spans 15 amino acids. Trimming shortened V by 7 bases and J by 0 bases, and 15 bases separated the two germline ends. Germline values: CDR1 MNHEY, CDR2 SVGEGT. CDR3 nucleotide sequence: TGTGCCAGCACCGCTGGGAGAAGGGTGAACACTGAAGCTTTCTTT. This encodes CASTAGRRVNTEAFF.

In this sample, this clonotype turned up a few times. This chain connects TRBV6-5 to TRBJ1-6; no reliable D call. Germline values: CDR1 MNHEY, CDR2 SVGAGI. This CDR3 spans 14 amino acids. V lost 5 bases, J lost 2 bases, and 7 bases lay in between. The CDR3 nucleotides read TGTGCCAGCAGTCGAATCCCCTATAATTCACCCCTCCACTTT. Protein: CASSRIPYNSPLHF.

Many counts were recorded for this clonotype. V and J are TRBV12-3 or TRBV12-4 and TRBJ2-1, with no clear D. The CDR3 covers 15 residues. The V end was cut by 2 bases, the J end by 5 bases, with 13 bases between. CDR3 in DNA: TGTGCCAGCAGTTTAATATCGGGTCCTCACAATGAGCAGTTCTTC. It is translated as CASSLISGPHNEQFF.

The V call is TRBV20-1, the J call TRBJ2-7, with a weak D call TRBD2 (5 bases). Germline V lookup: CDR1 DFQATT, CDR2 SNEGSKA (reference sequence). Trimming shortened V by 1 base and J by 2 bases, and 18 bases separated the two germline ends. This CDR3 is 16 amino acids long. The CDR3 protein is CSARGGHYTGAYEQYF. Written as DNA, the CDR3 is TGCAGTGCTAGAGGCGGGCATTACACTGGAGCCTACGAGCAGTACTTC.

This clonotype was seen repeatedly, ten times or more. As DNA, the CDR3 is TGTGCCACCACAAAAAGCGGACGGAAGCAGACTGAAGCTTTCTTT. Translation gives CATTKSGRKQTEAFF. The gene calls are TRBV28 and TRBJ1-1; D is unclear. This CDR3 region has 15 residues. V was cut by 10 bases and J by 5 bases, with 23 bases left in between. Germline V gives CDR1 MDHEN, CDR2 SYDVKM.

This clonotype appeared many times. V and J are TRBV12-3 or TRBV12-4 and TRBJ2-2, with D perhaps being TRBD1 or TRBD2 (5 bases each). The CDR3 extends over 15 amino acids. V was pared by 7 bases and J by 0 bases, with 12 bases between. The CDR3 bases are TGTGCCAGCACCAGGGACGGCTCGAACACCGGGGAGCTGTTTTTT. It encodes CASTRDGSNTGELFF.

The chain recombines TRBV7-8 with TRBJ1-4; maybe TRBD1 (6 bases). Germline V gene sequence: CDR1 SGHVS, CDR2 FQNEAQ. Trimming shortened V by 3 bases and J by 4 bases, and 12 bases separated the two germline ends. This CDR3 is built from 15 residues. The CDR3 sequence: CASSFSDSYNEKLFF. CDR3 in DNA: TGTGCCAGCAGCTTCTCGGACAGTTATAATGAAAAACTGTTTTTT.

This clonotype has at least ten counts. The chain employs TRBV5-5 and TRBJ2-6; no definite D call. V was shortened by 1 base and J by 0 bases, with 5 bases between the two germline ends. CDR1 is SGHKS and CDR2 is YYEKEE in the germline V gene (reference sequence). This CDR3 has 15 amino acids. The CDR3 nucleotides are TGTGCCAGCAGCTTGCTCCTCTCTGGGGCCAACGTCCTGACTTTC. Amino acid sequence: CASSLLLSGANVLTF.

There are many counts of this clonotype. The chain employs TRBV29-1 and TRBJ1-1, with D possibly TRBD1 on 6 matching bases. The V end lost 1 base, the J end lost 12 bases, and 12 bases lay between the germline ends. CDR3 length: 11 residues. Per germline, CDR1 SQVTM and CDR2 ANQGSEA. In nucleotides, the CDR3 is TGCAGCGTTGAAGGACAGGTAGGGCCTTTCTTT. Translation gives CSVEGQVGPFF. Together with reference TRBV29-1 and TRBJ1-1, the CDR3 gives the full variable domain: SAVISQKPSRDICQRGTSLTIQCQVDSQVTMMFWYRQQPGQSLTLIATANQGSEATYESGFVIDKFPISRPNLTFSTLTVSNMSPEDSSIYLCSVEGQVGPFFGQGTRLTVV.

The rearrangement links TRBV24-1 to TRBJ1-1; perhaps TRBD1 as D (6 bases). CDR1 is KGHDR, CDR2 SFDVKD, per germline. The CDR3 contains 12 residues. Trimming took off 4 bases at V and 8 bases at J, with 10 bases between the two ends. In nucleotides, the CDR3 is TGTGCCACCAGTGACCCCGGACAGGAAGCTTTCTTT. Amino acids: CATSDPGQEAFF.

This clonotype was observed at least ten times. The CDR3 DNA reads as TGCGCCAGCAGCTTGGGAAGTCAGGGGGGCGAGCAGTTCTTC. This translates into CASSLGSQGGEQFF. The rearrangement joins TRBV5-1 to TRBJ2-1, with D perhaps TRBD1 (7 bases). The CDR3 length is 14 residues. The ends were cut back, 0 bases at V and 10 bases at J, with 14 bases in the middle. CDR1 SGHRS and CDR2 YFSETQ come from the germline V gene.

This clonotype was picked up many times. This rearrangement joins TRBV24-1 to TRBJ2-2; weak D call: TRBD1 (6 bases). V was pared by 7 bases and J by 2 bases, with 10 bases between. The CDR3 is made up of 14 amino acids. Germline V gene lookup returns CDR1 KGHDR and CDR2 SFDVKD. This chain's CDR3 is CATRGQLNTGELFF. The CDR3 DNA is TGTGCCACCAGAGGACAGCTAAACACCGGGGAGCTGTTTTTT.

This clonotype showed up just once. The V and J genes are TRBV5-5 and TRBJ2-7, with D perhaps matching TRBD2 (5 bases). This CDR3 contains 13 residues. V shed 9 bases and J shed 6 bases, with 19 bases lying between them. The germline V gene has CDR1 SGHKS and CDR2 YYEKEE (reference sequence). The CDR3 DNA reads TGTGCCATGGGCCCCGGGGTCTTCTGCGAGCAGTACTTC. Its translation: CAMGPGVFCEQYF.

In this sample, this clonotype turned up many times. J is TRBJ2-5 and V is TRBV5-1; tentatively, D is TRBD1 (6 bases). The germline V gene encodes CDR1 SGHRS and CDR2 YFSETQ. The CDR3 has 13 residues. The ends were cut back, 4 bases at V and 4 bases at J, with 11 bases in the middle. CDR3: CASSVQGRETQYF. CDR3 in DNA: TGCGCCAGCAGCGTTCAGGGGAGAGAGACCCAGTACTTC.

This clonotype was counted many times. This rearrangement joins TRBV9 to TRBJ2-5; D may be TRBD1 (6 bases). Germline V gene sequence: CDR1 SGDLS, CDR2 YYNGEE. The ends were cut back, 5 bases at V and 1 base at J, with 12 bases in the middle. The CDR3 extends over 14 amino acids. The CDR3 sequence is CASSLDRTQETQYF. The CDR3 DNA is TGTGCCAGCAGTTTGGACAGAACCCAAGAGACCCAGTACTTC.

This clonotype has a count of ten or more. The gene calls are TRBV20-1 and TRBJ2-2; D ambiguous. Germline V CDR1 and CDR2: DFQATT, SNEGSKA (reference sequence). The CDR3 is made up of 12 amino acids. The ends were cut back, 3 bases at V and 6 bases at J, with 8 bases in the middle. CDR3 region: CSASISAGELFF. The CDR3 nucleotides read TGCAGTGCTAGTATTTCCGCCGGGGAGCTGTTTTTT.

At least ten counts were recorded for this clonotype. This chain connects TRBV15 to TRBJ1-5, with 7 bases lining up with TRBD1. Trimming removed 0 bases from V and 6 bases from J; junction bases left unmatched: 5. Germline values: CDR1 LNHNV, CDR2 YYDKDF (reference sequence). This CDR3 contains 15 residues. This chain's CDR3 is CATSRDRGPVQPQHF. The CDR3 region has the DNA TGTGCCACCAGCAGAGATAGGGGGCCGGTTCAGCCCCAGCATTTT.

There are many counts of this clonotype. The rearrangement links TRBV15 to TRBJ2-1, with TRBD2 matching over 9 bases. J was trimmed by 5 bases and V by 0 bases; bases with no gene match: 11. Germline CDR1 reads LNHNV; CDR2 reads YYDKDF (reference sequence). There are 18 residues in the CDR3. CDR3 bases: TGTGCCACCAGCAGAGATCGGGGGCGGGGGGGCCTAGACAATGAGCAGTTCTTC. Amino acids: CATSRDRGRGGLDNEQFF.

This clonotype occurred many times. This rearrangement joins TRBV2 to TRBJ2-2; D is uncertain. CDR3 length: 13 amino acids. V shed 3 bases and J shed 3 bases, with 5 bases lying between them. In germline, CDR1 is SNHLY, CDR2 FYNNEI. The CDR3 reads CASSEGYTGELFF. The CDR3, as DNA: TGTGCCAGCAGTGAGGGGTACACCGGGGAGCTGTTTTTT. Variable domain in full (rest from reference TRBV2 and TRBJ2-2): EPEVTQTPSHQVTQMGQEVILRCVPISNHLYFYWYRQILGQKVEFLVSFYNNEISEKSEIFDDQFSVERPDGSNFTLKIRSTKLEDSAMYFCASSEGYTGELFFGEGSRLTVL.

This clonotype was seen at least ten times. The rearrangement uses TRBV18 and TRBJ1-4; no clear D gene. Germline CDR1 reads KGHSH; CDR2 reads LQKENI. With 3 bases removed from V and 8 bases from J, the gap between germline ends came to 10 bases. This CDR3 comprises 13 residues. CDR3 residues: CASSPGEGEKLFF. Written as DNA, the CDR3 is TGTGCCAGCTCACCCGGCGAAGGGGAAAAACTGTTTTTT.

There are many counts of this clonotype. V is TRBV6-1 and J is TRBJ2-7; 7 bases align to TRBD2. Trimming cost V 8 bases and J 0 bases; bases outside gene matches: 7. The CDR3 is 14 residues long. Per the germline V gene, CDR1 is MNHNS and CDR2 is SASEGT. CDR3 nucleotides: TGTGCCAGCTCCCCCGGACTAGTCTCCTACGAGCAGTACTTC. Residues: CASSPGLVSYEQYF.